These T cell receptor beta chains were read from a single sample in a study of T and B cells in COVID-19 patients. TCRdb re-called the multiplex PCR reads with MiXCR, one entry per CDR3 protein. The sample lists about 16,000 distinct CDR3 sequences, under 35% occurring once. The specimen was blood. Every receptor here comes from a human donor who had recovered from COVID-19. Both conserved end residues are part of each CDR3. D genes are given only for firm matches.

v_call: TRBV30
d_call: .
cdr3_aa: CAWSVSFWTVNNSPLHF

v_call: TRBV11-1
d_call: .
cdr3_aa: CASSLAEGLGYEQYF

v_call: TRBV11-1
d_call: .
cdr3_aa: CASSLASGFSYEQYF

v_call: TRBV4-2
d_call: .
cdr3_aa: CASSLVKGEKLFF

v_call: TRBV5-6
d_call: .
cdr3_aa: CASAVGGSSYEQYF

v_call: TRBV6-5
d_call: .
cdr3_aa: CASGVRGGSNEQFF

v_call: TRBV24-1
d_call: .
cdr3_aa: CAPGQTTDTQYF

v_call: TRBV5-6
d_call: TRBD1
cdr3_aa: CASTPFEQGTYGYTF

v_call: TRBV10-3
d_call: .
cdr3_aa: CAISDGDGYTF

v_call: TRBV12-3/TRBV12-4
d_call: .
cdr3_aa: CASSLTFGGTEAFF

v_call: TRBV12-3/TRBV12-4
d_call: .
cdr3_aa: CASSSRVDSPLHF

v_call: TRBV27
d_call: .
cdr3_aa: CASSLGGTRGYNEQFF

v_call: TRBV20-1
d_call: .
cdr3_aa: CSAAPPGRSAPQHF

v_call: TRBV29-1
d_call: TRBD2
cdr3_aa: CSVGERGPETQYF

v_call: TRBV18
d_call: .
cdr3_aa: CASSPGRSYEQYF

v_call: TRBV14
d_call: .
cdr3_aa: CASSPRTVTDTQYF

v_call: TRBV5-1
d_call: TRBD1
cdr3_aa: CASSYDRGNEKLFF

v_call: TRBV6-5
d_call: .
cdr3_aa: CASSYSGFGGSPLHF

v_call: TRBV6-2/TRBV6-3
d_call: .
cdr3_aa: CASTRGGRNEQFF

v_call: TRBV12-3/TRBV12-4
d_call: .
cdr3_aa: CASSFNTAVTEAFF

v_call: TRBV6-5
d_call: TRBD2
cdr3_aa: CASKRGSTSDTQYF

v_call: TRBV19
d_call: TRBD1
cdr3_aa: CASSTGTGTSGNTIYF

v_call: TRBV6-5
d_call: TRBD1
cdr3_aa: CASSYLLDRGRKETQYF

v_call: TRBV19
d_call: .
cdr3_aa: CASSEDSPSYEQYF

v_call: TRBV5-6
d_call: TRBD2
cdr3_aa: CASSFGGRADEQFF

v_call: TRBV12-3/TRBV12-4
d_call: .
cdr3_aa: CASRLHYEQYF

v_call: TRBV27
d_call: .
cdr3_aa: CASSSSRASSGHTIYF

v_call: TRBV15
d_call: .
cdr3_aa: CATSRDFGAGELFF

v_call: TRBV2
d_call: .
cdr3_aa: CASSEAQDRLRETQYF

v_call: TRBV5-1
d_call: .
cdr3_aa: CASSLDGGSYEQYF

v_call: TRBV18
d_call: .
cdr3_aa: CASSPSLGRVDTIYF

v_call: TRBV5-4
d_call: .
cdr3_aa: CASSPGPDEKLFF

v_call: TRBV20-1
d_call: .
cdr3_aa: CSRRRPPDDTEAFF

v_call: TRBV20-1
d_call: .
cdr3_aa: CSARDPMRSIYGYTF

v_call: TRBV11-1
d_call: .
cdr3_aa: CASRMEGGNQPQHF

v_call: TRBV5-5
d_call: .
cdr3_aa: CASSPALSREYF

v_call: TRBV25-1
d_call: TRBD1
cdr3_aa: CAISEYGTKGGTYNSPLHF

v_call: TRBV6-2/TRBV6-3
d_call: TRBD2
cdr3_aa: CSTSGTTNIQYF

v_call: TRBV27
d_call: .
cdr3_aa: CASSFSTGVGTGELFF

v_call: TRBV6-1
d_call: .
cdr3_aa: CASTPERSINIQYF

v_call: TRBV11-2
d_call: .
cdr3_aa: CASSLARQAYNEQFF

v_call: TRBV27
d_call: TRBD1
cdr3_aa: CASRGGTGGTGELFF

v_call: TRBV27
d_call: TRBD2
cdr3_aa: CASSFAGGPGTDTQYF

v_call: TRBV7-2
d_call: TRBD1
cdr3_aa: CASSLYGDRGMRGYTF

v_call: TRBV5-5
d_call: TRBD2
cdr3_aa: CASSLLAGGGTGELFF

v_call: TRBV5-3
d_call: .
cdr3_aa: CASSSTEGPNEAFF

v_call: TRBV30
d_call: .
cdr3_aa: CAWSSEWAGNQPRHF

v_call: TRBV7-9
d_call: TRBD2
cdr3_aa: CASSFPLSGRAGELFF

v_call: TRBV13
d_call: .
cdr3_aa: CASATRGGNYGYTF

v_call: TRBV18
d_call: .
cdr3_aa: CASSRLSVRANQPQHF

v_call: TRBV6-5
d_call: TRBD2
cdr3_aa: CASSLAGGLMNTGELFF